This entry concerns a single T cell receptor (beta chain). As yet, its antigen is unknown. TCRdb's copy holds only in-frame clones and misses some; the assay was immunoSEQ multiplex PCR. This table has approximately 12,000 clones, about 93% appearing once. The data stem from a study of untreated major depressive disorder. General observations from the study: Compared with controls, depressed patients showed more TRBV05-01 (Vbeta 5.1) usage in CD4+ T cells.

Per the germline V gene, CDR1 is SGHRS and CDR2 is YFSETQ. The length of the CDR3 is 15 residues. V lost 0 bases, J lost 1 base, and 10 bases lay in between. V gene TRBV5-1 combines with J gene TRBJ1-1; possibly TRBD1 for D (5 bases). This clonotype originated in a woman in her 30s with major depressive disorder. The sample was CD4+ T cells from PBMCs. CDR3 DNA sequence: TGCGCCAGCAGCTTGGCCCGGGGGGAGAACACTGAAGCTTTCTTT. It specifies CASSLARGENTEAFF.